This entry concerns a single TCR beta chain. This clone was recorded at least ten times. Its target antigen remains unknown. Per-base quality was not reported, and no clone a single base away is much larger than it. This sample is drawn from a study of metastatic and nonmetastatic thyroid tumors (dated by TCRdb to the early 2020s). Study-wide context: Repertoires from peripheral blood and from tumor or nodule tissue samples of malignant and benign thyroid patients were compared. Points the paper makes about the study in general: TCR beta diversity was reported as significantly higher in malignant tumors than in benign nodules, in both blood and tumor samples.

The V end gives up 4 bases and the J end 7 bases, leaving 8 bases in the junction not matched to a gene. The CDR3, cysteine through phenylalanine, is 14 amino acids long. The only DNA kept is the CDR3, 42 bases in frame from the first base. CDR1 and CDR2, looked up from the germline V gene (reference sequence), are SGHNT and YYREEE. Receptor libraries were prepared by PCR. The run used an Illumina HiSeq 4000. High-throughput sequencing was used to profile the TCR beta-chain CDR3 region of every patient. The paper's processing steps were these. The researchers built a classifier to tell apart papillary thyroid cancer patients with distant metastasis, based on CDR3 differences among clinicopathological groups. The Shannon index was used to assess repertoire diversity, and the Morisita-Horn index was used to assess tumor-blood repertoire similarity. TCRdb's own reprocessing of the public reads used fastp at Q25 and MiXCR and kept productive beta chains. These V and J calls are TCRdb output, not the study's own analysis. The sample contains about 93,000 clones, 8.6% of them found a single time. The ten largest account for approximately 10% of the sample.

No patient had received any treatment before thyroid surgery. Using T-cell receptor beta sequencing, the study looked back at clinical samples from patients collected from the early 2010s to the late 2010s. The rearranged segments are TRBV5-4 and TRBJ1-1; TRBD1 agrees with 9 junctional bases. The source is a female donor with papillary thyroid cancer or a benign thyroid nodule (not recorded which). Some clones in this sample may be carry-over from other donors' samples. Material for sequencing was blood. The sequence in DNA is TGTGCCAGCAGCCCGCCGGGACAGGGCTTTGAAGCTTTCTTT. This gives the protein CASSPPGQGFEAFF.